The following is a TCR beta chain sequence with its context. These data are taken from a study of blood T cell repertoires in COVID-19. Data came from immunoSEQ multiplex PCR; TCRdb stores just in-frame clones and leaves some out. The table includes around 190,000 clones, more than 75% detected once. CDR3 length: 15 residues. The trim removed 6 bases at V and 7 bases at J, leaving 10 bases unmatched. Germline values: CDR1 MNHEY, CDR2 SVGEGT. This TCR derives from a human donor in a cohort sampled during active COVID-19. This rearrangement joins TRBV6-2 or TRBV6-3 to TRBJ1-4; 8 nucleotides agree with TRBD1. The specimen sequenced was peripheral blood. CDR3 coding DNA: TGTGCCAGCAGCCCCCGGGACAGGAAGGTTGAAAAACTGTTTTTT. This encodes CASSPRDRKVEKLFF.